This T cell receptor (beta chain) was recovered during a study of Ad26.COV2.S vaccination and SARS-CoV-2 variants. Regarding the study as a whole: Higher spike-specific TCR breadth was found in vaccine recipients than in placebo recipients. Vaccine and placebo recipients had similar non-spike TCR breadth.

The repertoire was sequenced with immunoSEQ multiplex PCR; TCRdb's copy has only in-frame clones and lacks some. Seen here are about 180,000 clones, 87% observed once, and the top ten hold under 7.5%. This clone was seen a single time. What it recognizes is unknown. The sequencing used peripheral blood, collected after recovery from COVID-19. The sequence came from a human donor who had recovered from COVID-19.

The CDR3 bases are TGTGCCAGCAGCTTGGGACAGCTCAAGAACAATGAGCAGTTCTTC. This translates into CASSLGQLKNNEQFF. The chain carries TRBV5-4 and TRBJ2-1; D might be TRBD1 (5 bases). Looked up from germline, CDR1 is SGHNT and CDR2 is YYREEE (reference sequence). The CDR3 is 15 amino acids. Deletions cut 0 bases from V and 5 bases from J, with 12 bases between.